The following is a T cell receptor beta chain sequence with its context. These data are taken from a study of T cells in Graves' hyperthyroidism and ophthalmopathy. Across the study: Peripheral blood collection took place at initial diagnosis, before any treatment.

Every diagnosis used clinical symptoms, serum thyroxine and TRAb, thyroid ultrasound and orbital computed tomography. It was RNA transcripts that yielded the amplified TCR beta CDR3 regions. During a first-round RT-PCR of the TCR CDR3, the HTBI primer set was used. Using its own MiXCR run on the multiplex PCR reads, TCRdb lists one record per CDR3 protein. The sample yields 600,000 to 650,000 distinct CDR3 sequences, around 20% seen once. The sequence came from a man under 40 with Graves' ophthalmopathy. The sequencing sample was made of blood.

CDR3 sequence reads: CASSSGGGDQETQYF. The CDR3 DNA follows: TGTGCCAGCAGTTCCGGGGGTGGGGATCAAGAGACCCAGTACTTC. This chain joins TRBV27 and TRBJ2-5, with D possibly being TRBD2 (6 bases). V lost 4 bases to trimming and J lost 2 bases, with 14 bases between them. CDR3 length: 15 amino acids. In germline, CDR1 is MNHEY, CDR2 SMNVEV (reference sequence).